This T cell receptor beta chain came from a study of blood T cell repertoires in COVID-19 (dated by TCRdb to 2019 to 2021). Background on the whole study: Collaborator samples came from the United States, Italy and Spain and covered acute and convalescent phases of COVID-19. The material from the prospective study consisted of cDNA or gDNA derived from T cells, B-cell-depleted T cells, or PBMCs. The dataset comprised deeply sampled blood TCRbeta repertoires from subjects exposed to, actively infected with, or recovered from COVID-19. The repertoires were released in a freely available public database intended as a resource for research on the immune response to SARS-CoV-2. The samples were drawn from two sources: the first 160 participants of the ongoing ImmuneRACE study, and 1,200 or so subjects contributed by 6 global collaborators. The sample metadata nearly always contained a de-identified subject ID, COVID-19 status, age in years and sex. Where HLA class I and class II types were available, the types were taken from metadata supplied by the sample provider, not from assay-based typing.

Worth noting for this clone: The antigen it recognizes is unknown. Base qualities are not recorded, but no much larger clone differs from it by a single base.

The immunoSEQ Assay, a bias-controlled multiplex PCR, was used to amplify TCRbeta CDR3 regions from genomic DNA. As for how the authors treated the data: The number of nucleated cells in each sample was estimated by amplification of reference gene primers within the assay. To quantify the absolute abundance of each unique TCRbeta CDR3 rearrangement, sequence reads were collapsed and filtered. For each sample, productive Simpson clonality was calculated as the square root of Simpson's diversity index over productive rearrangements. The source is immuneACCESS, and TCRdb retained only in-frame sequences with V and J called. Part of the clones is not carried over; for the studies checked, unresolved V genes explain less than half of this, and the remainder is unexplained. For V, J and clone size, that table is used; D and trimming come from the DNA. Here the sample has some 240,000 clones; around four fifths occur a single time. Around an eighth of the sample lies in the top ten.

Spanning cysteine to phenylalanine, the CDR3 consists of 16 amino acids. Only the CDR3 DNA is retained, 48 bases long and in frame from the first base. The junction carries 10 bases between V and J, which are trimmed by 2 bases and 2 bases respectively. CDR1 MNHEY and CDR2 SVGAGI were looked up in the germline V gene. Collaborating institutions collected whole blood in K2EDTA tubes following their own protocols. For TCRbeta analysis, collaborator samples were shipped as frozen whole blood, as isolated PBMCs, or as DNA extracted from either sample type. General study outcomes and caveats: How much clinical and demographic metadata was included differed by source and by participant, and the metadata was provided uncurated.

The specimen was peripheral blood. Recombination joined TRBV6-5 with TRBJ1-6; the D region possibly corresponds to TRBD1 (6 bases align). The clonotype comes from a woman aged 55-69 years with active or convalescent COVID-19. The CDR3 reads CASSYDRSTYNSPLHF. The sequenced DNA: TGTGCCAGCAGTTACGACAGGAGCACCTATAATTCACCCCTCCACTTT.